This T cell receptor (beta chain) is from a study of neurological immune-mediated disorders. Of note for this clonotype: A much larger clone sits a single nucleotide away, making a read error possible. A read error is likely, as this CDR3 ends without the conserved phenylalanine or tryptophan.

TCRdb independently ran MiXCR on the 5' RACE reads; one entry per CDR3 protein. The data hold over 60,000 distinct CDR3 sequences, with approximately 5% observed a single time. V was clipped by 5 bases and J by 2 bases; unmatched bases: 2. There are 13 residues in the CDR3. The source of this sequence is a woman in her seventies with multiple sclerosis. This chain links TRBV12-3 or TRBV12-4 with TRBJ1-2; 7 nucleotides align to TRBD1. Specimen: PBMCs. CDR3 sequence reads: CASSRTGNYGYTI. The CDR3 region has the DNA TGTGCCAGCAGTCGGACAGGAAACTATGGCTACACCATC.